This T cell receptor beta chain was captured in a study of T cells expressing NK-cell markers (dated by TCRdb to the early 2020s). Background on the whole study: Under 10 donors provided sorted CD3+CD56+NKG2C+, CD3+CD56+NKG2C- and CD3+CD56-NKG2C+ T-cell subsets, whose TCR beta-chain repertoires were profiled. Among the eight sequenced donors, only one was HCMV-seronegative, while the other seven were HCMV-seropositive. The eight sequenced donors were randomly selected healthy volunteers, three men and five women. Illumina HiSeq 2000/2500, MiSeq or NextSeq was used to sequence libraries as 2 x 150 bp reads. Overall results and qualifications from the work: For five or six donors, the dominant CD3+CD56+NKG2C+ clonotypes were among the top 10 CD8+ clonotypes and accounted for roughly 1.0-7.5% of CD8+ T cells. Those dominant clonotypes were again the most abundant among CD3+CD56-NKG2C+ cells in a handful of donors, at about 28.3-60.1%. It remained unclear whether the expanded NKG2C-expressing T cell clones were specific for HCMV antigens.

HCMV serostatus was determined by detecting HCMV-specific IgG in serum with a commercial ELISA kit. Peripheral blood mononuclear cells were isolated from blood by Ficoll density gradient centrifugation. To note about this clonotype: The target of this receptor is not known.

The sequencer was an Illumina HiSeq 2000. TCR beta cDNA libraries were prepared using 5'RACE template switching, which introduced a universal primer site and unique molecular identifiers. Priming for cDNA synthesis came from the TCR beta constant segment, and two successive PCR amplification steps followed. Under the source paper's analysis protocol: MIGEC handled demultiplexing of the reads and grouping by UMI, while MiTCR was used to assemble and quantify clonotypes. To exclude erroneous sequences, only TCR cDNA sequences supported by at least two reads were retained. Downstream repertoire analysis used the tcR package, and clonotypes were matched across fractions by CDR3 nucleotide sequence plus V segment. VDJmatch was used to annotate antigen specificity against VDJdb, with one amino acid substitution in CDR3 permitted. The reads, reprocessed by TCRdb, yield one row per CDR3 protein sequence and no DNA. TCRdb, not the authors, supplied the V and J calls. This sample's table carries hundreds of thousands of distinct CDR3 sequences. The ten largest account for 3.5% to 4.5% of the sample.

Sequences were obtained from blood T cells: a sorted CD56 or NKG2C T cell subset, CD4+ or CD8+ T cells, or bulk PBMC T cells (not recorded which). This TCR was sampled from a man aged 18 to 30 in good health. Donor details come from another sample of the same person, matched by shared clones.

The CDR3 reads as follows: CASSFGLAGPVDTDTQYF. Here the chain combines TRBV12-3 or TRBV12-4 and TRBJ2-3; the D call of TRBD2 rests on TCRdb alone, since no DNA is present to check it. CDR3 length: 18 amino acids, cysteine to phenylalanine. Only the protein is available.